Sequencing of this TCR beta chain was carried out in a study of cytomegalovirus exposure and HLA in healthy donors. The CDR3 is 14 amino acids. The germline V gene has CDR1 SQVTM and CDR2 ANQGSEA. With 6 bases removed from V and 2 bases from J, the gap between germline ends came to 13 bases. Primers for the PCR totalled 60 Vbeta and 13 Jbeta. The table came from immunoSEQ multiplex PCR; TCRdb's copy has only in-frame clones and leaves some out. Of about 97,000 clones in the sample, more than 80% are singletons; the top ten hold about 3.7%. Findings of the study overall: A prior analysis recorded that most TCR beta V segments were productive about 90% or about 30% of the time.

Points on this clone: Its specificity is unknown.

The chain has TRBV29-1 and TRBJ2-2; D is perhaps TRBD1 (7 bases). The sequenced material came from PBMCs. The source of this sequence is a man aged 25 to 40 in good health and CMV-seronegative. The CDR3 here is CSVAGQSNTGELFF. The CDR3 region has the DNA TGCAGCGTGGCGGGACAGAGCAACACCGGGGAGCTGTTTTTT.